Listed below are T cell receptor beta chains from one sample, sequenced in a study of blood T cell repertoires in COVID-19. Using immunoSEQ multiplex PCR, the repertoire was profiled, and TCRdb retains in-frame clones only, with some absent. This sample has about 340,000 clones, with more than 85% found just once. Sample: PBMCs or T cells enriched from blood (not recorded which). Receptors were obtained from a woman in her 30s who had recovered from COVID-19. Both conserved end residues are part of each CDR3. D genes are given only for firm matches. The size entry is marked missing in some rows and otherwise reads once, few, many or a size class.

CDR3 protein: CASSLGTGGEQFF
CDR3 DNA: TGCGCCAGCAGCTTGGGGACAGGGGGTGAGCAGTTCTTC
J gene: TRBJ2-1
clone size: .
V gene: TRBV5-1
D gene: TRBD1

CDR3 protein: CASSPFGGSTDTQYF
CDR3 DNA: TGTGCCAGCAGTCCCTTTGGGGGGAGCACAGATACGCAGTATTTT
J gene: TRBJ2-3
clone size: .
V gene: TRBV7-9
D gene: .

CDR3 protein: CASSLLAGRLDEQFF
CDR3 DNA: TGTGCCAGCAGCTTACTAGCGGGGAGGTTGGATGAGCAGTTCTTC
J gene: TRBJ2-1
clone size: .
V gene: TRBV7-2
D gene: TRBD2

CDR3 protein: CASSQTGRDTEAFF
CDR3 DNA: TGTGCCAGCAGTCAGACAGGGAGAGACACTGAAGCTTTCTTT
J gene: TRBJ1-1
clone size: .
V gene: TRBV28
D gene: TRBD1

CDR3 protein: CASSQDLYNLDGYTF
CDR3 DNA: TGTGCCAGCAGCCAAGACCTATACAATCTAGATGGCTACACCTTC
J gene: TRBJ1-2
clone size: .
V gene: TRBV5-4
D gene: .

CDR3 protein: CASSHGQSEFFF
CDR3 DNA: TGCGCCAGCAGCCACGGACAGAGCGAGTTTTTCTTT
J gene: TRBJ1-1
clone size: .
V gene: TRBV4-1
D gene: .

CDR3 protein: CASSLALDRVNTGELFF
CDR3 DNA: TGTGCCAGCAGCTTAGCCCTGGACAGGGTGAACACCGGGGAGCTGTTTTTT
J gene: TRBJ2-2
clone size: .
V gene: TRBV7-2
D gene: TRBD1

CDR3 protein: CASRPDRGANYGYTF
CDR3 DNA: TGTGCCAGTAGACCGGACAGGGGGGCTAACTATGGCTACACCTTC
J gene: TRBJ1-2
clone size: .
V gene: TRBV19
D gene: TRBD1

CDR3 protein: CASSVAGGSNQPQHF
CDR3 DNA: TGTGCCAGCAGTGTGGCCGGGGGAAGCAATCAGCCCCAGCATTTT
J gene: TRBJ1-5
clone size: .
V gene: TRBV27
D gene: .

CDR3 protein: CASSPGQALYEQYF
CDR3 DNA: TGTGCCAGCAGTCCAGGACAGGCCCTTTACGAGCAGTACTTC
J gene: TRBJ2-7
clone size: .
V gene: TRBV28
D gene: TRBD1

CDR3 protein: CASSEPGQPYEQYF
CDR3 DNA: TGTGCCAGCAGTGAACCGGGACAGCCCTACGAGCAGTACTTC
J gene: TRBJ2-7
clone size: once
V gene: TRBV2
D gene: TRBD1

CDR3 protein: CASSQEWRLAGVNEQFF
CDR3 DNA: TGCGCCAGCAGCCAAGAGTGGAGACTAGCGGGAGTTAATGAGCAGTTCTTC
J gene: TRBJ2-1
clone size: .
V gene: TRBV4-3
D gene: TRBD2

CDR3 protein: CASSPRTGENQPQHF
CDR3 DNA: TGCGCCAGCAGCCCGCGGACAGGAGAAAATCAGCCCCAGCATTTT
J gene: TRBJ1-5
clone size: .
V gene: TRBV4-1
D gene: TRBD1

CDR3 protein: CASRGGDMPEGEQFF
CDR3 DNA: TGTGCCAGCAGGGGGGGGGACATGCCCGAAGGAGAGCAGTTCTTC
J gene: TRBJ2-1
clone size: .
V gene: TRBV28
D gene: .

CDR3 protein: CASSQEPQASTDTQYF
CDR3 DNA: TGTGCCAGCAGCCAAGAGCCCCAAGCTAGCACAGATACGCAGTATTTT
J gene: TRBJ2-3
clone size: .
V gene: TRBV3-1/TRBV3-2
D gene: .

CDR3 protein: CASSPRGGTGELFF
CDR3 DNA: TGTGCTAGCAGCCCAAGAGGGGGCACCGGGGAGCTGTTTTTT
J gene: TRBJ2-2
clone size: .
V gene: TRBV7-7
D gene: .

CDR3 protein: CSAQNGTGGNQPQHF
CDR3 DNA: TGCAGCGCCCAAAATGGAACAGGGGGCAATCAGCCCCAGCATTTT
J gene: TRBJ1-5
clone size: .
V gene: TRBV29-1
D gene: TRBD1

CDR3 protein: CASSLGGTDTQYF
CDR3 DNA: TGTGCCAGCAGTTTGGGAGGCACAGATACGCAGTATTTT
J gene: TRBJ2-3
clone size: .
V gene: TRBV27
D gene: .

CDR3 protein: CASSRGTLGREQFF
CDR3 DNA: TGCGCCAGCAGCCGAGGGACACTTGGTCGGGAGCAGTTCTTC
J gene: TRBJ2-1
clone size: .
V gene: TRBV4-3
D gene: .

CDR3 protein: CASRSGTGELFF
CDR3 DNA: TGTGCCAGCAGATCAGGGACCGGGGAGCTGTTTTTT
J gene: TRBJ2-2
clone size: .
V gene: TRBV2
D gene: .

CDR3 protein: CASSYDGMNYGYTF
CDR3 DNA: TGTGCCAGCAGTTACGACGGGATGAACTATGGCTACACCTTC
J gene: TRBJ1-2
clone size: .
V gene: TRBV6-2/TRBV6-3
D gene: .

CDR3 protein: CASGQRPPLNEKLFF
CDR3 DNA: TGTGCCAGCGGACAAAGGCCACCACTAAATGAAAAACTGTTTTTT
J gene: TRBJ1-4
clone size: .
V gene: TRBV2
D gene: .

CDR3 protein: CASSFTGSEQFF
CDR3 DNA: TGTGCCAGCAGCTTTACAGGAAGTGAGCAGTTCTTC
J gene: TRBJ2-1
clone size: .
V gene: TRBV7-9
D gene: .

CDR3 protein: CASSVGSGGRTDTQYF
CDR3 DNA: TGTGCCAGCAGCGTAGGTAGCGGGGGCCGCACAGATACGCAGTATTTT
J gene: TRBJ2-3
clone size: .
V gene: TRBV9
D gene: TRBD2

CDR3 protein: CASSIAGGPGEQFF
CDR3 DNA: TGTGCCAGCAGTATAGCGGGAGGGCCCGGAGAGCAGTTCTTC
J gene: TRBJ2-1
clone size: .
V gene: TRBV28
D gene: TRBD2

CDR3 protein: CASQMGARTGSYEQYF
CDR3 DNA: TGTGCCAGCCAAATGGGGGCTAGGACAGGCTCCTACGAGCAGTACTTC
J gene: TRBJ2-7
clone size: .
V gene: TRBV19
D gene: TRBD1

CDR3 protein: CASSEALRLAYETQYF
CDR3 DNA: TGTGCCAGCAGTGAAGCGCTCAGACTAGCGTATGAGACCCAGTACTTC
J gene: TRBJ2-5
clone size: .
V gene: TRBV2
D gene: TRBD2

CDR3 protein: CASSYARGRSPLHF
CDR3 DNA: TGTGCCAGCAGTTACGCCAGGGGGAGGTCACCCCTCCACTTT
J gene: TRBJ1-6
clone size: .
V gene: TRBV28
D gene: TRBD1

CDR3 protein: CASSPRTSGRAGETQYF
CDR3 DNA: TGTGCCAGCTCACCGCGGACTAGCGGGAGGGCCGGGGAGACCCAGTACTTC
J gene: TRBJ2-5
clone size: .
V gene: TRBV18
D gene: TRBD2

CDR3 protein: CASSLRPGQGDYGYTF
CDR3 DNA: TGTGCCAGCAGTTTACGGCCGGGACAGGGGGACTATGGCTACACCTTC
J gene: TRBJ1-2
clone size: .
V gene: TRBV27
D gene: TRBD1

CDR3 protein: CATSDVDRDYGYTF
CDR3 DNA: TGTGCCACCAGTGATGTCGACAGGGACTATGGCTACACCTTC
J gene: TRBJ1-2
clone size: .
V gene: TRBV24-1
D gene: TRBD1

CDR3 protein: CASEGWVRNYGYTF
CDR3 DNA: TGTGCCAGCGAGGGATGGGTCCGTAACTATGGCTACACCTTC
J gene: TRBJ1-2
clone size: .
V gene: TRBV2
D gene: .

CDR3 protein: CASSPGTGVTPLHF
CDR3 DNA: TGTGCCAGCAGCCCGGGGACAGGGGTGACACCCCTCCACTTT
J gene: TRBJ1-6
clone size: .
V gene: TRBV5-6
D gene: TRBD1

CDR3 protein: CASSGTSGVDTQYF
CDR3 DNA: TGTGCCAGCAGTGGGACTAGCGGGGTGGATACGCAGTATTTT
J gene: TRBJ2-3
clone size: .
V gene: TRBV2
D gene: TRBD2

CDR3 protein: CASSPDRGGELFF
CDR3 DNA: TGTGCCAGCAGCCCGGACAGGGGCGGGGAGCTGTTTTTT
J gene: TRBJ2-2
clone size: .
V gene: TRBV11-2
D gene: TRBD1

CDR3 protein: CASSFSQTGGTEAFF
CDR3 DNA: TGTGCCAGCAGCTTCTCGCAAACAGGGGGCACTGAAGCTTTCTTT
J gene: TRBJ1-1
clone size: .
V gene: TRBV7-9
D gene: TRBD1

CDR3 protein: CASSLRGGDEKLFF
CDR3 DNA: TGTGCCAGCAGTTTGCGAGGGGGCGACGAAAAACTGTTTTTT
J gene: TRBJ1-4
clone size: .
V gene: TRBV28
D gene: TRBD1

CDR3 protein: CASSVTGTGLSTYEQYF
CDR3 DNA: TGTGCCAGTAGTGTAACCGGGACAGGGTTATCGACCTACGAGCAGTACTTC
J gene: TRBJ2-7
clone size: .
V gene: TRBV19
D gene: TRBD1

CDR3 protein: CASRATGGRDEQFF
CDR3 DNA: TGTGCCAGCAGGGCGACTGGGGGGAGGGATGAGCAGTTCTTC
J gene: TRBJ2-1
clone size: few
V gene: TRBV7-9
D gene: TRBD2

CDR3 protein: CAISEGTSGINEQFF
CDR3 DNA: TGTGCCATCAGTGAAGGGACTAGCGGGATCAATGAGCAGTTCTTC
J gene: TRBJ2-1
clone size: .
V gene: TRBV10-3
D gene: TRBD2

CDR3 protein: CSVEERGFTDTQYF
CDR3 DNA: TGCAGCGTTGAAGAAAGGGGATTCACAGATACGCAGTATTTT
J gene: TRBJ2-3
clone size: .
V gene: TRBV29-1
D gene: .

CDR3 protein: CASRQGADQPQHF
CDR3 DNA: TGTGCCAGCAGGCAGGGGGCTGATCAGCCCCAGCATTTT
J gene: TRBJ1-5
clone size: .
V gene: TRBV12-3/TRBV12-4
D gene: TRBD1

CDR3 protein: CASSGDRNQREKLFF
CDR3 DNA: TGTGCCAGCAGCGGAGACAGAAACCAGAGGGAAAAACTGTTTTTT
J gene: TRBJ1-4
clone size: once
V gene: TRBV28
D gene: .

CDR3 protein: CASSLVKRGTGTDTQYF
CDR3 DNA: TGTGCCAGCAGCTTAGTTAAGCGGGGTACAGGTACAGATACGCAGTATTTT
J gene: TRBJ2-3
clone size: .
V gene: TRBV13
D gene: TRBD2

CDR3 protein: CASSQQPQGSGNTIYF
CDR3 DNA: TGCGCCAGCAGCCAACAACCACAGGGTTCTGGAAACACCATATATTTT
J gene: TRBJ1-3
clone size: .
V gene: TRBV4-1
D gene: .

CDR3 protein: CATSDSNRVGQPQHF
CDR3 DNA: TGTGCCACCAGTGACTCTAACAGGGTAGGGCAGCCCCAGCATTTT
J gene: TRBJ1-5
clone size: .
V gene: TRBV24-1
D gene: .

CDR3 protein: CATSRYPDDYGDQPQHF
CDR3 DNA: TGTGCCACCAGCAGGTATCCGGACGACTACGGAGATCAGCCCCAGCATTTT
J gene: TRBJ1-5
clone size: .
V gene: TRBV15
D gene: .

CDR3 protein: CASSYQGGSNQPQHF
CDR3 DNA: TGTGCCAGCAGTTATCAGGGGGGTAGCAATCAGCCCCAGCATTTT
J gene: TRBJ1-5
clone size: .
V gene: TRBV6-2/TRBV6-3
D gene: TRBD1

CDR3 protein: CASSSLLSGSYETQYF
CDR3 DNA: TGTGCCAGCAGTTCCTTACTGAGCGGGAGTTACGAGACCCAGTACTTC
J gene: TRBJ2-5
clone size: .
V gene: TRBV28
D gene: TRBD2

CDR3 protein: CASSRTGADSPLHF
CDR3 DNA: TGTGCCAGCAGCCGGACAGGGGCGGATTCACCCCTCCACTTT
J gene: TRBJ1-6
clone size: once
V gene: TRBV27
D gene: TRBD1

CDR3 protein: CASSRDDRGLNTEAFF
CDR3 DNA: TGTGCCAGCAGCCGAGATGACAGGGGTCTGAACACTGAAGCTTTCTTT
J gene: TRBJ1-1
clone size: .
V gene: TRBV7-8
D gene: TRBD1

CDR3 protein: CASREGAGVGYNEQFF
CDR3 DNA: TGCGCCAGCAGGGAAGGAGCGGGAGTGGGGTACAATGAGCAGTTCTTC
J gene: TRBJ2-1
clone size: .
V gene: TRBV10-2
D gene: TRBD2

CDR3 protein: CASSADRGPFEAFF
CDR3 DNA: TGTGCCAGCAGCGCGGACAGGGGGCCGTTTGAAGCTTTCTTT
J gene: TRBJ1-1
clone size: .
V gene: TRBV11-2
D gene: TRBD1

CDR3 protein: CASSLASETQYF
CDR3 DNA: TGTGCCAGCAGTTTAGCTAGCGAGACCCAGTACTTC
J gene: TRBJ2-5
clone size: .
V gene: TRBV6-2/TRBV6-3
D gene: .

CDR3 protein: CASSPLRGQGEGIEKLFF
CDR3 DNA: TGTGCCAGCAGCCCCCTCCGGGGACAGGGGGAGGGGATTGAAAAACTGTTTTTT
J gene: TRBJ1-4
clone size: .
V gene: TRBV11-2
D gene: TRBD1

CDR3 protein: CASSLKQSYEQYF
CDR3 DNA: TGTGCCAGCAGCTTGAAACAGAGCTACGAGCAGTACTTC
J gene: TRBJ2-7
clone size: .
V gene: TRBV7-9
D gene: .

CDR3 protein: CASTSLGAQPTEAFF
CDR3 DNA: TGTGCCAGCACTTCCCTTGGGGCGCAGCCTACTGAAGCTTTCTTT
J gene: TRBJ1-1
clone size: .
V gene: TRBV28
D gene: .

CDR3 protein: CASSQDRDTEAFF
CDR3 DNA: TGCGCCAGCAGCCAGGACAGGGACACTGAAGCTTTCTTT
J gene: TRBJ1-1
clone size: once
V gene: TRBV4-1
D gene: TRBD1